This is a list of T cell receptor beta chains from one sample in a study of blood T cell repertoires in COVID-19. Assay: immunoSEQ multiplex PCR; the TCRdb copy retains only in-frame clones and omits some. The sample includes approximately 130,000 clones, around 83% of them seen just once. Sequencing was done on a sample of PBMCs or T cells enriched from blood (not recorded which). The source of these receptors is a man aged 30 to 39 who had recovered from COVID-19. CDR3s include the opening cysteine and the closing phenylalanine or tryptophan. A D gene is named only where the DNA matches it firmly. Clone size is given for some rows only: seen once, a few or many times, or a class if the clone is expanded.

v_gene	d_gene	abundance	j_gene	CDR3aa	CDR3nt
TRBV19	TRBD1	.	TRBJ1-3	CASSGQGAGNTIYF	TGTGCCAGTAGCGGACAGGGGGCAGGAAACACCATATATTTT
TRBV7-3	.	.	TRBJ2-3	CASSFSGDTQYF	TGTGCCAGCAGCTTTAGCGGAGATACGCAGTATTTT
TRBV9	.	.	TRBJ1-2	CASSVGPPANYGYTF	TGTGCCAGCAGCGTTGGGCCGCCTGCTAACTATGGCTACACCTTC
TRBV14	.	once	TRBJ2-2	CASSQNGATGELFF	TGTGCCAGCAGCCAAAACGGAGCCACCGGGGAGCTGTTTTTT
TRBV6-6	TRBD2	.	TRBJ2-3	CASRPPSGGRTDTQYF	TGTGCCAGCAGACCCCCTAGCGGGGGCCGCACAGATACGCAGTATTTT
TRBV2	TRBD1	.	TRBJ1-2	CASSDRTGSYGYTF	TGTGCCAGCAGTGATCGGACAGGGTCGTATGGCTACACCTTC
TRBV9	TRBD2	.	TRBJ2-1	CASSVGTSDRAEQFF	TGTGCCAGCAGCGTAGGTACTAGCGACCGGGCTGAGCAGTTCTTC
TRBV5-4	TRBD2	few	TRBJ2-7	CASSLGTRSYEQYF	TGTGCCAGCAGCTTGGGGACTAGATCCTACGAGCAGTACTTC
TRBV10-3	TRBD2	.	TRBJ2-1	CAITSGDPSYNEQFF	TGTGCCATCACCAGCGGGGATCCCTCATACAATGAGCAGTTCTTC
TRBV2	.	.	TRBJ1-6	CASSDSTENNSPLHF	TGTGCCAGCAGTGACTCGACAGAAAATAATTCACCCCTCCACTTT
TRBV3-1/TRBV3-2	.	once	TRBJ1-4	CASSQGPGSNEKLFF	TGTGCCAGCAGCCAAGGACCAGGATCCAATGAAAAACTGTTTTTT
TRBV5-1	.	.	TRBJ2-3	CASSPRGALPTDTQYF	TGCGCCAGCAGCCCCCGGGGGGCGCTTCCCACAGATACGCAGTATTTT
TRBV2	.	.	TRBJ2-2	CASSEALRSSGELFF	TGTGCCAGCAGTGAAGCGCTTAGGAGCTCCGGGGAGCTGTTTTTT
TRBV9	TRBD1	.	TRBJ1-2	CASSSQGQGSIGYTF	TGTGCCAGCAGCTCACAGGGACAGGGAAGTATCGGCTACACCTTC
TRBV5-5	TRBD1	.	TRBJ2-1	CASSLDRVYNEQFF	TGTGCCAGCAGCTTAGACAGGGTGTACAATGAGCAGTTCTTC
TRBV9	.	.	TRBJ2-3	CASRSRGQITDTQYF	TGTGCCAGCAGGTCCCGCGGACAGATCACAGATACGCAGTATTTT
TRBV30	TRBD2	.	TRBJ2-2	CAWSRLAGGTGELFF	TGTGCCTGGAGTCGGCTAGCGGGAGGTACCGGGGAGCTGTTTTTT
TRBV5-4	TRBD1	once	TRBJ2-7	CASSLGGDRSAYEQYF	TGTGCCAGCAGCTTGGGGGGGGACAGGTCGGCCTACGAGCAGTACTTC
TRBV10-3	.	.	TRBJ2-5	CAINVFGFSEETQYF	TGTGCCATCAACGTTTTTGGCTTTAGCGAAGAGACCCAGTACTTC
TRBV2	.	once	TRBJ1-2	CASSETGSWGYTF	TGTGCCAGCAGTGAAACGGGATCTTGGGGCTACACCTTC
TRBV24-1	TRBD2	once	TRBJ2-2	CATSGRPGLAGTNTGELFF	TGTGCCACCAGTGGGCGACCGGGACTAGCGGGAACGAACACCGGGGAGCTGTTTTTT
TRBV11-2	.	.	TRBJ2-1	CASSLDPGGGNEQFF	TGTGCCAGCAGCTTAGATCCCGGAGGAGGGAATGAGCAGTTCTTC
TRBV27	.	.	TRBJ2-6	CASSSSRSGANVLTF	TGTGCCAGCAGTTCCAGTCGCTCTGGGGCCAACGTCCTGACTTTC
TRBV2	.	.	TRBJ1-1	CASSQQGSNTEAFF	TGTGCCAGCAGTCAACAGGGAAGCAACACTGAAGCTTTCTTT
TRBV6-1	.	.	TRBJ2-3	CASSEAGGPSTDTQYF	TGTGCCAGCAGTGAAGCGGGGGGGCCTAGCACAGATACGCAGTATTTT
TRBV29-1	.	.	TRBJ1-2	CSVGPVAPNYGYTF	TGCAGCGTTGGTCCGGTCGCTCCTAACTATGGCTACACCTTC
TRBV6-6	.	.	TRBJ2-3	CASRGEAVDTQYF	TGTGCCAGCAGGGGGGAGGCGGTAGATACGCAGTATTTT
TRBV9	.	.	TRBJ1-1	CASSASGAMNTEAFF	TGTGCCAGCAGCGCTTCAGGGGCCATGAACACTGAAGCTTTCTTT
TRBV20-1	.	.	TRBJ1-2	CSASHSLPGYGYTF	TGCAGTGCTAGTCACTCTCTACCGGGATATGGCTACACCTTC
TRBV10-1	TRBD2	.	TRBJ2-2	CASSEGTTNTGELFF	TGCGCCAGCAGTGAGGGGACTACGAACACCGGGGAGCTGTTTTTT
TRBV6-5	.	few	TRBJ1-2	CASSYSGERYGYTF	TGTGCCAGCAGTTACTCAGGGGAACGCTATGGCTACACCTTC
TRBV19	.	.	TRBJ2-2	CASSPGAATGELFF	TGTGCCAGTAGTCCAGGGGCAGCTACCGGGGAGCTGTTTTTT
TRBV25-1	TRBD1	.	TRBJ1-6	CASEPGQHNSPLHF	TGTGCCAGCGAACCGGGACAGCATAATTCACCCCTCCACTTT
TRBV30	.	.	TRBJ1-3	CAWSVWGSSSGNTIYF	TGTGCCTGGAGTGTATGGGGCTCTTCGTCTGGAAACACCATATATTTT
TRBV4-1	.	.	TRBJ1-1	CASSPSTGSVGTEAFF	TGCGCCAGCAGCCCCTCAACGGGGTCGGTGGGGACTGAAGCTTTCTTT
TRBV6-5	.	few	TRBJ1-6	CAIGGEAGYNSPLHF	TGTGCCATCGGGGGGGAAGCTGGCTATAATTCACCCCTCCACTTT
TRBV30	TRBD1	few	TRBJ1-5	CAWSPGTEKSQPQHF	TGTGCCTGGAGTCCTGGGACAGAAAAGAGTCAGCCCCAGCATTTT
TRBV7-2	.	.	TRBJ2-1	CASSFRGTPDEQFF	TGTGCCAGCAGCTTTAGAGGGACTCCGGATGAGCAGTTCTTC
TRBV2	TRBD1	.	TRBJ1-2	CASPPGQGWKGYTF	TGTGCCAGCCCTCCGGGACAGGGGTGGAAAGGCTACACCTTC
TRBV4-1	TRBD1	.	TRBJ1-4	CASSQVTGVYSEKLFF	TGCGCCAGCAGCCAAGTGACAGGGGTTTACAGTGAAAAACTGTTTTTT
TRBV15	.	.	TRBJ2-2	CATSSSSPGELFF	TGTGCCACCAGCAGTAGTTCCCCCGGGGAGCTGTTTTTT
TRBV6-5	.	.	TRBJ1-3	CASSEGSSGNTIYF	TGTGCCAGCAGCGAGGGTAGTTCTGGAAACACCATATATTTT
TRBV5-1	TRBD2	.	TRBJ2-7	CASAHQAGAYEQYF	TGCGCCAGCGCGCACCAGGCGGGAGCTTACGAGCAGTACTTC
TRBV4-1	.	.	TRBJ2-1	CASSQAGSTYNEQFF	TGCGCCAGCAGCCAAGCCGGGAGCACCTACAATGAGCAGTTCTTC
TRBV7-9	TRBD2	.	TRBJ2-1	CASSTPRGGAREGNEQFF	TGTGCCAGCAGTACCCCTCGCGGGGGGGCGAGGGAGGGCAATGAGCAGTTCTTC
TRBV7-6	.	.	TRBJ2-5	CASSSRGGFDQETQYF	TGTGCCAGCAGCTCCAGGGGCGGGTTTGATCAAGAGACCCAGTACTTC
TRBV6-5	.	.	TRBJ1-2	CASRLQGSLGGYTF	TGTGCCAGCAGGCTTCAGGGTTCCTTGGGTGGCTACACCTTC
TRBV4-2	.	.	TRBJ1-2	CASSQVGDSSLYGYTF	TGTGCCAGCAGCCAAGTAGGAGACAGCAGCCTCTATGGCTACACCTTC
TRBV5-1	.	.	TRBJ2-5	CASSGGAEQETQYF	TGCGCCAGCAGCGGAGGGGCCGAACAAGAGACCCAGTACTTC
TRBV7-9	TRBD1	.	TRBJ1-2	CASSQTGVNYGYTF	TGTGCCAGCAGCCAGACAGGGGTTAACTATGGCTACACCTTC
TRBV12-3/TRBV12-4	.	.	TRBJ1-1	CASRTEPNTEAFF	TGTGCCAGCAGGACAGAACCAAACACTGAAGCTTTCTTT
TRBV19	TRBD1	once	TRBJ1-5	CASSAQTGVGPPQHF	TGTGCCAGTAGTGCTCAGACAGGGGTGGGCCCGCCCCAGCATTTT
TRBV9	.	.	TRBJ1-3	CASSVSQAGNTIYF	TGTGCCAGCAGCGTGTCCCAGGCTGGAAACACCATATATTTT
TRBV5-1	TRBD1	.	TRBJ2-3	CASSPTGEKDTQYF	TGCGCCAGCAGCCCGACAGGGGAGAAAGATACGCAGTATTTT
TRBV29-1	.	.	TRBJ1-1	CSVTVRHTEAFF	TGCAGCGTGACTGTCCGGCACACTGAAGCTTTCTTT